These 24 T cell receptor beta chains originate from one sample sequenced in a study of blood T cell repertoires in COVID-19. Measured with immunoSEQ multiplex PCR; TCRdb has only the in-frame clones, and not every one. The profile covers about 98,000 clones, with 75% to 85% appearing a single time and roughly a quarter taken by the ten largest. The sample taken for sequencing was peripheral blood. These TCRs come from a man between 65 and 85 years old with acute or convalescent COVID-19.

This clone came up once. The chain couples TRBV30 to TRBJ1-2, with 7 bases matching TRBD1. Germline loops: CDR1 GTSNPN, CDR2 SVGIG (reference sequence). The CDR3 has 14 amino acids. Trimming at V came to 8 bases and at J to 2 bases, leaving 11 bases not matched to a gene. The CDR3 DNA reads as TGTGCCGGTAAAAGCCGGGACAGAAACTATGGCTACACCTTC. This translates into CAGKSRDRNYGYTF.

This sequence joins TRBV3-1 (or the pseudogene TRBV3-2) and TRBJ2-7; 7 bases align to TRBD1. The CDR3 spans 15 residues. V gave up 3 bases and J gave up 5 bases; unmatched junction bases: 10. The V gene's germline CDR1 is LGHDT and CDR2 YNNKEL (reference sequence). CDR3 in DNA: TGTGCCAGCAGCCACCAGGGGGTTGGGATCCACGAGCAGTACTTC. Protein sequence: CASSHQGVGIHEQYF.

The gene calls are TRBV19 and TRBJ2-2, with D uncertain. V lost 5 bases to trimming and J lost 1 base, with 5 bases between them. The CDR3 loop spans 13 amino acids. Germline V gives CDR1 LNHDA, CDR2 SQIVND (reference sequence). CDR3 in DNA: TGTGCCAGTAGTGGCCTGAACACCGGGGAGCTGTTTTTT. Protein product: CASSGLNTGELFF.

The chain employs TRBV27 and TRBJ2-1; the match to TRBD1 covers 8 bases. CDR3 length: 14 residues. Germline V lookup: CDR1 MNHEY, CDR2 SMNVEV (reference sequence). The J segment lost 7 bases and the V segment lost 6 bases, leaving 8 bases of the junction unmatched. CDR3: CASRQGARRNEQFF. CDR3 sequence (DNA): TGTGCCAGCAGGCAGGGGGCGCGGAGAAATGAGCAGTTCTTC.

The genes are TRBV7-9 and TRBJ2-7, with 7 bases that match TRBD2. The germline gives CDR1 SEHNR, CDR2 FQNEAQ (reference sequence). This CDR3 has 13 amino acids. The ends lost 4 bases at V and 2 bases at J; junction bases unmatched: 2. The CDR3 coding sequence is TGTGCCAGCAGCTGGGACTACACCTACGAGCAGTACTTC. Amino acids: CASSWDYTYEQYF.

This clone came up a few times. Different DNA sequences within this sample yield the same CDR3. The gene calls are TRBV7-9 and TRBJ2-1, with D possibly matching TRBD2 (6 bases). Germline V gene data show CDR1 as SEHNR and CDR2 as FQNEAQ (reference sequence). This CDR3 has 13 amino acids. V lost 4 bases, J lost 4 bases, and 8 bases lay in between. The CDR3 reads CASSSGLYNEQFF. The CDR3 nucleotides are TGTGCCAGCAGCTCGGGACTGTACAATGAGCAGTTCTTC.

The chain uses TRBV18 and TRBJ2-5, with 8 bases that match TRBD2. The CDR3 runs 14 residues. With V trimmed by 3 bases and J by 3 bases, 3 bases remained unmatched. CDR1 is KGHSH and CDR2 is LQKENI in the germline V gene. In DNA, the CDR3 is TGTGCCAGCTCACCCCGGGAGGGGAAAGAGACCCAGTACTTC. Its protein is CASSPREGKETQYF.

The V gene is TRBV29-1, the J gene TRBJ2-7, with D uncertain. V lost 5 bases and J 1 base, leaving 9 bases between the germline ends. Germline V lookup: CDR1 SQVTM, CDR2 ANQGSEA. This CDR3 is 12 amino acids long. The CDR3 spells CSVRSVSYEQYF. CDR3 DNA sequence: TGCAGCGTTCGATCGGTTTCCTACGAGCAGTACTTC.

Concerning this clone itself: This sample also contains other DNA sequences that code for the same CDR3. V and J are TRBV19 and TRBJ2-5; 7 bases are a match to TRBD2. The CDR3 is 14 amino acids. The germline CDR1 and CDR2 sequences are LNHDA and SQIVND (reference sequence). J gave up 1 base and V 2 bases, and 1 base lay outside the gene matches. The DNA for the CDR3 is TGTGCCAGTAGTATAACGGGGGGCCAAGAGACCCAGTACTTC. Residues: CASSITGGQETQYF.

J is TRBJ2-7 and V is TRBV4-1; the match to TRBD1 covers 8 bases. With V trimmed by 4 bases and J by 2 bases, 4 bases remained unmatched. CDR1 MGHRA and CDR2 YSYEKL come from the germline V gene. The CDR3 sequence is 14 residues long. The CDR3 DNA reads TGCGCCAGCAGCCTTCAGACAGGGGCCTACGAGCAGTACTTC. Residues: CASSLQTGAYEQYF.

In this sample, this clone turned up a few times. Here the CDR3 DNA reads TGTGCCAGCAGTTTGAGCCATTCGGGGGGCGCTTACTATGGCTACACCTTC. Protein: CASSLSHSGGAYYGYTF. V usage is TRBV28 and J usage is TRBJ1-2, with D possibly TRBD1 on 6 matching bases. This CDR3 is 17 amino acids long. The germline V and J ends were trimmed by 3 bases and 3 bases, with 20 bases remaining between them. Germline assignment: CDR1 MDHEN and CDR2 SYDVKM.

V usage is TRBV9 and J usage is TRBJ2-6; 9 bases match TRBD1. This CDR3 has 18 residues. Looked up from germline, CDR1 is SGDLS and CDR2 is YYNGEE. The junction had 8 bases not matched to a gene; V was cut back by 4 bases and J by 0 bases. The CDR3 region is CASSSTGQGFSGANVLTF. CDR3 sequence (DNA): TGTGCCAGCAGCTCAACGGGACAGGGCTTCTCTGGGGCCAACGTCCTGACTTTC.

The chain has TRBV5-1 and TRBJ2-5, with a tentative D call TRBD1 (6 bases). This CDR3 region has 13 residues. The germline V gene encodes CDR1 SGHRS and CDR2 YFSETQ. V gave up 4 bases and J gave up 2 bases, with 9 bases separating them. The CDR3 region is CASSPQGQETQYF. The CDR3 nucleotides are TGCGCCAGCAGCCCTCAGGGGCAAGAGACCCAGTACTTC.

CDR3 residues: CASSHWDSPRGYTF. For the CDR3, the DNA is TGTGCCAGCAGCCACTGGGACAGCCCCCGCGGCTACACCTTC. The chain carries TRBV3-1 (or the pseudogene TRBV3-2) and TRBJ1-2, with 7 bases that match TRBD1. Germline V gives CDR1 LGHDT, CDR2 YNNKEL (reference sequence). The CDR3 runs to 14 residues. With 3 bases clipped from V and 8 bases from J, the junction kept 9 bases outside the gene matches.

This clone was observed a single time. The chain joins TRBV7-2 to TRBJ2-7; TRBD2 agrees at 16 bases. Germline V gene lookup returns CDR1 SGHTA and CDR2 FQGNSA. CDR3 length equals 16 residues. The ends lost 5 bases at V and 6 bases at J; junction bases unmatched: 7. CDR3 DNA: TGTGCCAGCAGCGGAACGGGACTAGCGGGAGGGGCCGAGCAGTACTTC. It is translated as CASSGTGLAGGAEQYF.

There are a few counts of this clone. The chain is built from TRBV9 and TRBJ2-3; TRBD2 is a possible D gene (6 bases). Trimming left V 0 bases short and J 1 base short, with 9 bases between. This CDR3 contains 15 residues. Germline-derived CDR1 and CDR2 are SGDLS and YYNGEE. CDR3 in amino acids: CASSVGGIGTDTQYF. In DNA form, the CDR3 reads TGTGCCAGCAGCGTAGGCGGGATCGGCACAGATACGCAGTATTTT. Full variable domain (rest looked up from reference TRBV9 and TRBJ2-3): DSGVTQTPKHLITATGQRVTLRCSPRSGDLSVYWYQQSLDQGLQFLIQYYNGEERAKGNILERFSAQQFPDLHSELNLSSLELGDSALYFCASSVGGIGTDTQYFGPGTRLTVL.

The chain employs TRBV6-2 or TRBV6-3 and TRBJ1-3; D ambiguous. This CDR3 comprises 15 residues. V gave up 6 bases and J gave up 0 bases, with 12 bases separating them. Germline CDR1 is MNHEY and CDR2 is SVGEGT. The DNA of the CDR3 is TGTGCCAGCAGCAAGGGAGGGAGCTCTGGAAACACCATATATTTT. Encoded protein: CASSKGGSSGNTIYF.

The gene calls are TRBV21-1 and TRBJ1-2; the D call TRBD1 from the table was never checked on the DNA. TRBV21-1 is a pseudogene locus. This CDR3 contains 16 residues. The CDR3 region is CASSKSKQTDLSGYTF. CDR3 DNA: TGTGCCAGCAGCAAATCTAAACAGACCGACCTGAGTGGCTACACCTTC.

This chain joins TRBV5-1 and TRBJ2-3, with a weak D call TRBD1 (5 bases). CDR1 and CDR2 from the germline V gene are SGHRS and YFSETQ. This CDR3 has 14 residues. The V end was cut by 0 bases, the J end by 3 bases, with 8 bases between. DNA of the CDR3: TGCGCCAGCAGCTTGGCGGACAATACAGATACGCAGTATTTT. The encoded protein is CASSLADNTDTQYF.

The chain uses TRBV11-2 and TRBJ2-5, with D possibly TRBD2 on 5 matching bases. The V end lost 3 bases, the J end lost 5 bases, and 10 bases lay between the germline ends. The CDR3 length is 13 residues. In germline, CDR1 is SGHAT, CDR2 FQNNGV. The DNA for the CDR3 is TGTGCCAGCAGCTTCGGGGTGTGGGAGACCCAGTACTTC. Translation: CASSFGVWETQYF.

The chain has TRBV28 and TRBJ2-2, with 7 bases matching TRBD2. Germline V gene data show CDR1 as MDHEN and CDR2 as SYDVKM. This CDR3 is built from 14 residues. The V and J ends lost 10 bases and 6 bases, in that order; junction bases with no gene match: 11. CDR3 DNA sequence: TGTGCCACCACATGGGAGGGGATCCCCGGGGAGCTGTTTTTT. This codes for CATTWEGIPGELFF.

This chain links TRBV30 with TRBJ1-5; no clear D gene. The CDR3 contains 14 residues. Germline V gene data show CDR1 as GTSNPN and CDR2 as SVGIG (reference sequence). V gave up 2 bases and J gave up 7 bases, with 15 bases separating them. CDR3 in DNA: TGTGCCTGGAGTATCCGGGATAACAGCCAGCCCCAGCATTTT. Residues: CAWSIRDNSQPQHF.

The chain recombines TRBV7-9 with TRBJ1-2; 8 positions match TRBD1. With V trimmed by 4 bases and J by 3 bases, 4 bases remained unmatched. Per the germline V gene, CDR1 is SEHNR and CDR2 is FQNEAQ (reference sequence). This CDR3 has 14 amino acids. CDR3 sequence reads: CASSYGQGDYGYTF. CDR3 coding DNA: TGTGCCAGCAGCTACGGACAGGGCGACTATGGCTACACCTTC.

The rearrangement uses TRBV7-2 and TRBJ2-2; 8 positions agree with TRBD2. J was trimmed by 4 bases and V by 3 bases; bases with no gene match: 4. Germline CDR1 and CDR2: SGHTA and FQGNSA. The CDR3 runs to 15 residues. CDR3 sequence: CASSFNGRATGELFF. The CDR3 nucleotides are TGTGCCAGCAGCTTTAACGGGAGGGCCACCGGGGAGCTGTTTTTT.